These 17 T cell receptor beta chains share one sample of origin, sequenced in a study of cytomegalovirus exposure and HLA in healthy donors. The PCR ran on 60 Vbeta and 13 Jbeta primers. Repertoires were generated with immunoSEQ multiplex PCR, while TCRdb's copy carries only in-frame clones and drops some. The sample records around 190,000 clones, about 77% being singletons. Specimen: PBMCs. These receptors all stem from a woman aged 25-40 years in good health and CMV-seronegative.

This clone was recorded once. The genes are TRBV29-1 and TRBJ1-2, with D unclear. Germline V lookup: CDR1 SQVTM, CDR2 ANQGSEA. The CDR3 runs to 14 residues. Trimming pared 5 bases from V and 3 bases from J, leaving 16 bases between. CDR3 region: CSVILAPEDYGYTF. CDR3 sequence (DNA): TGCAGCGTTATACTGGCCCCTGAGGACTATGGCTACACCTTC.

This clone was recorded only once. V usage is TRBV28 and J usage is TRBJ2-7, with TRBD2 matching 7 bases. CDR3 length: 12 amino acids. The V gene's germline CDR1 is MDHEN and CDR2 SYDVKM. Germline trimming cut 3 bases from V and 7 bases from J; bases unmatched to any gene: 3. CDR3 DNA: TGTGCCAGCAGTTTTAGCGGGCGGGAGCAGTACTTC. It encodes CASSFSGREQYF.

This chain uses TRBV6-5 with TRBJ1-1; TRBD1 matches 9 bases. Germline V gene lookup returns CDR1 MNHEY and CDR2 SVGAGI. The ends lost 0 bases at V and 3 bases at J; junction bases unmatched: 5. This CDR3 has 16 amino acids. The CDR3 DNA follows: TGTGCCAGCAGTTACTCGATTACAGGGGGCGACACTGAAGCTTTCTTT. As protein: CASSYSITGGDTEAFF.

The J gene is TRBJ2-5, the V gene TRBV29-1; TRBD1 aligns across 9 bases. The J call may be faulty, since TRBJ2-7 better matches the DNA end. The CDR3 loop spans 13 amino acids. Germline values: CDR1 SQVTM, CDR2 ANQGSEA. CDR3 coding DNA: TGCAGCGCCGGGACAGGGAGCTCCTACGAGCAGTACTTC. Amino acids: CSAGTGSSYEQYF.

Concerning this clone itself: In this CDR3 the conserved last residue, phenylalanine or tryptophan, is missing, so a read error is likely. Because the CDR3's place on the DNA is in doubt, the DNA is left out and the CDR3 is given as listed by TCRdb. This chain uses TRBV6-1 with TRBJ1-2; the D call in the table, TRBD1, was not verified against the DNA. The CDR3 extends over 14 residues, inclusive of both ends. Germline assignment: CDR1 MNHNS and CDR2 SASEGT. The CDR3 is CASSETGGPAFGAS.

In its sample, this clone was seen a few times. The rearrangement joins TRBV9 to TRBJ1-1; TRBD1 agrees at 7 bases. This CDR3 contains 12 residues. Germline V gene sequence: CDR1 SGDLS, CDR2 YYNGEE. The trim removed 7 bases at V and 2 bases at J, leaving 2 bases unmatched. CDR3 in DNA: TGTGCCAGCGGACAGGACAACACTGAAGCTTTCTTT. This gives the protein CASGQDNTEAFF.

This chain links TRBV2 with TRBJ1-2; 12 nucleotides match TRBD1. J lost 4 bases, V lost 7 bases, and 25 bases had no gene match. The CDR3 covers 21 residues. Per the germline V gene, CDR1 is SNHLY and CDR2 is FYNNEI. The CDR3 nucleotides read TGTGCCAGCAAGGATCTGGGGACAGGGGGCAAAAAGGATACCCAATCCTATGGCTACACCTTC. This sequence encodes CASKDLGTGGKKDTQSYGYTF.

The chain has TRBV6-5 and TRBJ2-1; 9 positions match TRBD2. J gave up 9 bases and V 6 bases, and 9 bases lay outside the gene matches. The CDR3 spans 14 residues. Looked up from germline, CDR1 is MNHEY and CDR2 is SVGAGI. The CDR3 nucleotides are TGTGCCAGCAGCGTAGCGGGAGATTTGTTTGAGCAGTTCTTC. Translating it yields CASSVAGDLFEQFF.

V gene TRBV5-8 combines with J gene TRBJ2-3; 10 nucleotides match TRBD1. In germline, CDR1 is SGHTS, CDR2 YDEGEE. The CDR3 extends over 17 amino acids. V was pared by 3 bases and J by 6 bases, with 13 bases of the junction left unmatched. The CDR3 sequence: CASSSDRTGGVPDTQYF. The CDR3 DNA is TGTGCCAGCAGCTCGGATCGGACAGGGGGGGTTCCGGATACGCAGTATTTT.

The gene calls are TRBV7-9 and TRBJ1-1, with 7 bases matching TRBD1. Germline CDR1 is SEHNR and CDR2 is FQNEAQ (reference sequence). This CDR3 comprises 16 residues. Losses at the gene ends were 0 bases for V and 0 bases for J; bases not matched to a gene: 4. In DNA, the CDR3 is TGTGCCAGCAGCTTAGCAGGGGGCAGGATGAACACTGAAGCTTTCTTT. It is translated as CASSLAGGRMNTEAFF.

This clone was found a few times. The genes are TRBV10-3 and TRBJ2-7, with a possible D match to TRBD1 (6 bases). This CDR3 contains 13 residues. CDR1 and CDR2 (germline): ENHRY, SYGVKD. The V gene lost 7 bases and the J gene lost 6 bases, with 16 bases spanning the gap. CDR3 coding DNA: TGTGCCATCACCGGGCAGGGGTCGGGCGAGCAGTACTTC. Protein product: CAITGQGSGEQYF.

As concerns this clone: The identical CDR3 is also encoded by other nucleotide sequences in the sample. The gene calls are TRBV6-5 and TRBJ1-2, with a tentative D call TRBD1 (6 bases). The germline gives CDR1 MNHEY, CDR2 SVGAGI. Trimming took off 0 bases at V and 8 bases at J, with 10 bases between the two ends. CDR3 length equals 13 residues. The DNA of the CDR3 is TGTGCCAGCAGTTACTCCTCAGGGGCAGGCTACACCTTC. It yields the protein CASSYSSGAGYTF.

This clone appeared a few times. V usage is TRBV5-1 and J usage is TRBJ1-1, with 8 bases identical to TRBD1. Germline trimming cut 4 bases from V and 3 bases from J; bases unmatched to any gene: 5. This CDR3 has 14 amino acids. Looked up from germline, CDR1 is SGHRS and CDR2 is YFSETQ. CDR3 sequence reads: CASSLDRGDTEAFF. CDR3 sequence (DNA): TGCGCCAGCAGCCTTGACAGGGGAGACACTGAAGCTTTCTTT.

This sequence joins TRBV23-1 and TRBJ1-1, with a weak D call TRBD1 (5 bases). TRBV23-1 is identified as an open reading frame with a role that is uncertain. CDR3 size: 17 residues. V was trimmed by 0 bases and J by 7 bases, leaving 21 bases between them. The CDR3 nucleotides are TGCGCCAGCAGTCAATCACTCCCCTTTGGTGCCGGGGGTGAAGCTTTCTTT. This translates into CASSQSLPFGAGGEAFF.

The gene calls are TRBV7-2 and TRBJ1-5; the D is unclear. Trimming removed 1 base from V and 6 bases from J, with 7 bases in between. CDR3 length: 13 amino acids. Looked up from germline, CDR1 is SGHTA and CDR2 is FQGNSA. CDR3 residues: CASSLGPSQPQHF. The CDR3 DNA reads TGTGCCAGCAGCTTAGGGCCTTCTCAGCCCCAGCATTTT.

This rearrangement joins TRBV18 to TRBJ1-2; 9 nucleotides line up with TRBD1. V lost 0 bases to trimming and J lost 7 bases; unmatched junction nucleotides: 3. The germline CDR1 and CDR2 sequences are KGHSH and LQKENI. The CDR3 is 14 residues long. The CDR3 here is CASSPPGQGGGYTF. The CDR3 DNA is TGTGCCAGCTCACCACCGGGACAGGGTGGTGGCTACACCTTC.

This clone has a handful of counts. This chain connects TRBV30 to TRBJ1-6; D not resolved. This CDR3 is 12 amino acids long. Germline lookup yields CDR1 GTSNPN and CDR2 SVGIG (reference sequence). Trimming pared 7 bases from V and 13 bases from J, leaving 17 bases between. The CDR3 reads CAYAARVAPLHF. The DNA of the CDR3 is TGTGCCTATGCAGCCCGGGTAGCGCCCCTCCACTTT.